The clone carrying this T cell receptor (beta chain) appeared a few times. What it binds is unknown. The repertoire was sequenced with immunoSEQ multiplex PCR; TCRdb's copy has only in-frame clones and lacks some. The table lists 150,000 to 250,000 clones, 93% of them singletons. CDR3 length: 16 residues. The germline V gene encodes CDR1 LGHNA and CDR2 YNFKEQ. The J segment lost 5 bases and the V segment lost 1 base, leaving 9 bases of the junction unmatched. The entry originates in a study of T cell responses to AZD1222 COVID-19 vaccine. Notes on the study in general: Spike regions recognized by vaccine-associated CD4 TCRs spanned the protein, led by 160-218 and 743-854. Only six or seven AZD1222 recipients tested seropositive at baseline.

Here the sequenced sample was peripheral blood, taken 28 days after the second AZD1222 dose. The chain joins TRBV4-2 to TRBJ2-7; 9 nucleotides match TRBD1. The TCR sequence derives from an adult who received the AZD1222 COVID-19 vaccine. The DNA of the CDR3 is TGTGCCAGCAGCCAAGGGCACGGGACAGGGAGTGACGAGCAGTACTTC. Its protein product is CASSQGHGTGSDEQYF.